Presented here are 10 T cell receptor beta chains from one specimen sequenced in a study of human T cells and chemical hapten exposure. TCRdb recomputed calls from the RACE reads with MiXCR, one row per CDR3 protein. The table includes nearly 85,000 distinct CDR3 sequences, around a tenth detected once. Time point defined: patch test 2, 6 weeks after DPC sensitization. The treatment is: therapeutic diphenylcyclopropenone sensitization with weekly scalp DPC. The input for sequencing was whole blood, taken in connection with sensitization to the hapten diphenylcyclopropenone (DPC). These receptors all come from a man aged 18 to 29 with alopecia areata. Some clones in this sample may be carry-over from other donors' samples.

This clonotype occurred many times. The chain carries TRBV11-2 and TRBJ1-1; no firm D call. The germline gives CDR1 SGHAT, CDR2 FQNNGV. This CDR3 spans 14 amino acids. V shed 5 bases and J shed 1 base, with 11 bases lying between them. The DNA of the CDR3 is TGTGCCAGCAGCCCTCGAGCAGGGAACACTGAAGCTTTCTTT. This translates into CASSPRAGNTEAFF.

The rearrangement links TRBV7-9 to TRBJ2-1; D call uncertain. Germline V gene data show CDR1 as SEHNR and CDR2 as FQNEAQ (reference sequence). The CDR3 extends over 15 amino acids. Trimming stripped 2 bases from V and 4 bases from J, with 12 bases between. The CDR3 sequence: CASSLPGSRYNEQFF. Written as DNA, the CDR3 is TGTGCCAGCAGCTTACCCGGTTCCAGGTACAATGAGCAGTTCTTC.

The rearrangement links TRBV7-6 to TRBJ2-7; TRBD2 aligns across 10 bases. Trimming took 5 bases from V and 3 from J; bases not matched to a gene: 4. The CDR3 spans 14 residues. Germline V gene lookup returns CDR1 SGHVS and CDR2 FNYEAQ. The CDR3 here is CASSRTSGLYEQYF. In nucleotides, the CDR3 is TGTGCCAGCAGCCGGACTAGCGGACTCTACGAGCAGTACTTC. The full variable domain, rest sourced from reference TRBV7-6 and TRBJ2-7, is GAGVSQSPRYKVTKRGQDVALRCDPISGHVSLYWYRQALGQGPEFLTYFNYEAQQDKSGLPNDRFSAERPEGSISTLTIQRTEQRDSAMYRCASSRTSGLYEQYFGPGTRLTVT.

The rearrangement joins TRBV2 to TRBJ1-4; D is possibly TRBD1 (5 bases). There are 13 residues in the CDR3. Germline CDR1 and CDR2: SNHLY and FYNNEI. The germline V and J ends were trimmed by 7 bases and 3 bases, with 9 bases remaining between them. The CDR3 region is CASKGMPNEKLFF. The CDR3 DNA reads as TGTGCCAGCAAGGGGATGCCTAATGAAAAACTGTTTTTT. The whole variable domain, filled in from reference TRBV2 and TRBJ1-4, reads EPEVTQTPSHQVTQMGQEVILRCVPISNHLYFYWYRQILGQKVEFLVSFYNNEISEKSEIFDDQFSVERPDGSNFTLKIRSTKLEDSAMYFCASKGMPNEKLFFGSGTQLSVL.

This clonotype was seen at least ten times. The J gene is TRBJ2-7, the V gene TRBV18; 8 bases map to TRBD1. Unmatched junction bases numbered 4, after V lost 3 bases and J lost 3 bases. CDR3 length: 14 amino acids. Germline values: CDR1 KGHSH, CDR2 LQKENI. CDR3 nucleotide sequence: TGTGCCAGCTCACCTCCGGGACAGGTCTACGAGCAGTACTTC. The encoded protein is CASSPPGQVYEQYF. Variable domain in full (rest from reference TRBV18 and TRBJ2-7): NAGVMQNPRHLVRRRGQEARLRCSPMKGHSHVYWYRQLPEEGLKFMVYLQKENIIDESGMPKERFSAEFPKEGPSILRIQQVVRGDSAAYFCASSPPGQVYEQYFGPGTRLTVT.

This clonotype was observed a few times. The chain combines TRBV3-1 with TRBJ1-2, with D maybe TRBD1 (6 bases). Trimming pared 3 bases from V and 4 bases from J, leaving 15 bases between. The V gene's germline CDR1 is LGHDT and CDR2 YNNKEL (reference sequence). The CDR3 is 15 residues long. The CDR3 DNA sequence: TGTGCCAGCAGCCACGATCTGGACAGAATCTATGGCTACACCTTC. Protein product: CASSHDLDRIYGYTF.

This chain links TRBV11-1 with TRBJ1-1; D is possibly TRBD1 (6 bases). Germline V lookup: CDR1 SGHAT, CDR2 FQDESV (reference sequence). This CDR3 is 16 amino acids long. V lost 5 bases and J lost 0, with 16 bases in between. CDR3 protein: CASSPGGRTMNTEAFF. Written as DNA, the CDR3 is TGTGCCAGCAGCCCCGGGGGGCGGACCATGAACACTGAAGCTTTCTTT.

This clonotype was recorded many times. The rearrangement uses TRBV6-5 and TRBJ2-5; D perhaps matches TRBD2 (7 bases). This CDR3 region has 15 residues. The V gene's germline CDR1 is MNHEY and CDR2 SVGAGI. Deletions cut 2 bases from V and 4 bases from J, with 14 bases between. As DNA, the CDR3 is TGTGCCAGCAGTTACACAAGGGAGGGGGGAGAGACCCAGTACTTC. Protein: CASSYTREGGETQYF.

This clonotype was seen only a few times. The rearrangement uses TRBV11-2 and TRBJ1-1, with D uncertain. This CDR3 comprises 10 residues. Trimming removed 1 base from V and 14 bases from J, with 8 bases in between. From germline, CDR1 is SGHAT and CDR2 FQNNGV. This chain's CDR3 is CASSLGGVFF. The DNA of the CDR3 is TGTGCCAGCAGCTTAGGCGGGGTGTTCTTT.

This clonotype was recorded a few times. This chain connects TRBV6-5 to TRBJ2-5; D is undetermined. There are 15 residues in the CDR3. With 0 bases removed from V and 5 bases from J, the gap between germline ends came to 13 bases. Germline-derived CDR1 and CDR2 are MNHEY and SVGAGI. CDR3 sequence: CASSYSKGLGETQYF. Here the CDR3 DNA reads TGTGCCAGCAGTTACTCGAAAGGGCTAGGGGAGACCCAGTACTTC.